This is a list of T cell receptor beta chains from one sample in a study of T cell responses to AZD1222 COVID-19 vaccine. Data came from immunoSEQ multiplex PCR; TCRdb stores just in-frame clones and leaves some out. The sample carries 80,000 to 90,000 clones, about nine tenths recorded once. Material: peripheral blood, obtained on day 0 of AZD1222 vaccination. Receptor source: an adult in good health. Each CDR3 is given with its conserved first and last residue. Fields, in order: clone size, D gene, J gene, V gene, CDR3 length, CDR3 protein, CDR3 DNA. D genes are given only for firm matches. Only some rows state a clone size, as once, few, many or a class for expanded clones.

NA TRBD2 TRBJ2-2 TRBV11-2 18 CASSLKAGGPGNTGELFF TGTGCCAGCAGCTTAAAAGCGGGGGGGCCTGGAAACACCGGGGAGCTGTTTTTT
NA NA TRBJ2-5 TRBV5-4 15 CASSLVSQGQETQYF TGTGCCAGCAGCTTGGTTAGTCAGGGACAAGAGACCCAGTACTTC
NA NA TRBJ1-1 TRBV18 15 CASSPTQDKGTEAFF TGTGCCAGCTCACCCACCCAAGACAAGGGAACTGAAGCTTTCTTT
NA TRBD1 TRBJ1-1 TRBV6-2/TRBV6-3 13 CASSRTGGHEAFF TGTGCCAGCAGTCGGACAGGGGGCCATGAAGCTTTCTTT
few TRBD2 TRBJ2-1 TRBV2 18 CASSERLAGGGSYNEQFF TGTGCCAGCAGTGAAAGACTAGCGGGGGGCGGCTCCTACAATGAGCAGTTCTTC
NA NA TRBJ1-3 TRBV7-2 16 CASSLVSSPSGNTIYF TGTGCCAGCAGCTTAGTGAGCTCCCCCTCTGGAAACACCATATATTTT
NA TRBD1 TRBJ1-5 TRBV2 15 CASSIRTGPGQPQHF TGTGCCAGCAGCATTCGGACAGGGCCAGGACAGCCCCAGCATTTT
NA TRBD1 TRBJ1-2 TRBV29-1 13 CSVRGQGEGGYTF TGCAGCGTACGGGGCCAGGGGGAGGGTGGCTACACCTTC
NA NA TRBJ2-3 TRBV12-3/TRBV12-4 12 CASGQVIFTQYF TGTGCCAGCGGGCAGGTTATCTTTACGCAGTATTTT
NA TRBD2 TRBJ2-1 TRBV6-5 16 CASSSSGGAGYNEQFF TGTGCCAGCAGTTCTAGCGGGGGGGCCGGGTACAATGAGCAGTTCTTC
NA NA TRBJ1-2 TRBV6-5 14 CASSYANAPRGYTF TGTGCCAGCAGTTACGCAAATGCTCCCCGGGGCTACACCTTC